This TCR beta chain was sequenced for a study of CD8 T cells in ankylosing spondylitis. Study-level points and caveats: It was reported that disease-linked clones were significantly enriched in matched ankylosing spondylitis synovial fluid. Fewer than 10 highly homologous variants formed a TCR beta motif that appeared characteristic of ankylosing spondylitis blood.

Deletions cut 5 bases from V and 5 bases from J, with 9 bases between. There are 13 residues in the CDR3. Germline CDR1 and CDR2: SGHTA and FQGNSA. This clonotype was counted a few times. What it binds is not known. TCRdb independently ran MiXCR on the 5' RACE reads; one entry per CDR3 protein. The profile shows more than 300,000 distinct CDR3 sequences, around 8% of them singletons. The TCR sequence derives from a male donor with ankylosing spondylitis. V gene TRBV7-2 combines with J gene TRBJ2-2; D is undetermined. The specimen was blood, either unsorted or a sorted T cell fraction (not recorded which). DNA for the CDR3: TGTGCCAGCAGCCGTCTAACGACCGGGGAGCTGTTTTTT. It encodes CASSRLTTGELFF. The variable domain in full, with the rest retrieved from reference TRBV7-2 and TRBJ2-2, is GAGVSQSPSNKVTEKGKDVELRCDPISGHTALYWYRQSLGQGLEFLIYFQGNSAPDKSGLPSDRFSAERTGGSVSTLTIQRTQQEDSAVYLCASSRLTTGELFFGEGSRLTVL.